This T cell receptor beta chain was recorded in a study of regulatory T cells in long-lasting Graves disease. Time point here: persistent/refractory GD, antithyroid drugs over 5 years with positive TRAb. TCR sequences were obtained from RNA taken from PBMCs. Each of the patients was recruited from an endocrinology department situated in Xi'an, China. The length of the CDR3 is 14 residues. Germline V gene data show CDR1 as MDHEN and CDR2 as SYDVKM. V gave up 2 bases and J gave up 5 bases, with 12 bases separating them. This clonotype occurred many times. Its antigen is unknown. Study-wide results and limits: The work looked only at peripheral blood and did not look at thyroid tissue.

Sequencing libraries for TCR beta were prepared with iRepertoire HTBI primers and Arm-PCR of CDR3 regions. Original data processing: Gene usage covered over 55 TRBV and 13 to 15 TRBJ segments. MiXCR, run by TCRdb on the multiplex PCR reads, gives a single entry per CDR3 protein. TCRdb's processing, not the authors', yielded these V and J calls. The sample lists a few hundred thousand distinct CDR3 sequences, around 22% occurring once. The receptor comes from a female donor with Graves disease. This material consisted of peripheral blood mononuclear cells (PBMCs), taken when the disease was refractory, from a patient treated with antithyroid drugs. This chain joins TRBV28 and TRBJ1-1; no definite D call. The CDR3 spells CASSLSRTRTEAFF. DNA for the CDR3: TGTGCCAGCAGTTTAAGTAGAACGAGGACTGAAGCTTTCTTT.